This entry features one TCR beta chain sequence. The antigen remains unidentified. The data derive from a study of cytomegalovirus exposure and HLA in healthy donors. Overall study context: Out of 170 million or so T cells, an earlier analysis found about 120 million unique TCR beta sequences in total.

Study conclusions and caveats: Indistinguishable V segments such as TRBV6-2 and TRBV6-3 were excluded. When analyzed later, the rates of TCR association showed variation by HLA locus, with DRB1 the most and HLA-C the fewest. What TCR beta sequences reportedly achieved was accurate prediction of HLA-A and HLA-B alleles in most subjects.

PCR used 60 Vbeta primers and 13 Jbeta primers. Generated by immunoSEQ multiplex PCR, the TCRdb table keeps only in-frame clones and is missing some. The sample includes more than 150,000 clones, 76% of them seen just once. The CDR3 runs to 11 residues. CDR1 is DFQATT and CDR2 is SNEGSKA in the germline V gene (reference sequence). The ends were cut back, 2 bases at V and 2 bases at J, with 3 bases in the middle. What was sequenced was PBMCs. V usage is TRBV20-1 and J usage is TRBJ2-5; no reliable D call. The source of this sequence is a woman aged 25 to 39 in good health and CMV-seropositive. The CDR3 spells CSARQQETQYF. In nucleotides, the CDR3 is TGCAGTGCTAGACAGCAAGAGACCCAGTACTTC.